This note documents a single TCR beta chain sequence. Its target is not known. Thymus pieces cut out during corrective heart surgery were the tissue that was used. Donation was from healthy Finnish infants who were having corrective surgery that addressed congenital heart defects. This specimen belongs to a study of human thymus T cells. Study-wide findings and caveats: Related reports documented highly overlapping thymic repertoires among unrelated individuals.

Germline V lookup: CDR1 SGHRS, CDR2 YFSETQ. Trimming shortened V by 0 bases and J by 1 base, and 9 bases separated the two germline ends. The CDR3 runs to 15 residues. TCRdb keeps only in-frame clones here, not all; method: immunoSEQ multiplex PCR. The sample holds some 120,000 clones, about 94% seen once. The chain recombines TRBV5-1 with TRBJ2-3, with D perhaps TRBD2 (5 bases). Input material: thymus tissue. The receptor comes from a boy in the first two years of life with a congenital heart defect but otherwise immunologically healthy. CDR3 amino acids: CASSLAGLRTDTQYF. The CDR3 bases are TGCGCCAGCAGCTTGGCCGGACTCCGCACAGATACGCAGTATTTT. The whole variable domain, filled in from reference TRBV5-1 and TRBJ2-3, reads KAGVTQTPRYLIKTRGQQVTLSCSPISGHRSVSWYQQTPGQGLQFLFEYFSETQRNKGNFPGRFSGRQFSNSRSEMNVSTLELGDSALYLCASSLAGLRTDTQYFGPGTRLTVL.